This TCR beta chain was identified in a study of cytomegalovirus exposure and HLA in healthy donors. The PCR had 60 Vbeta and 13 Jbeta primers. Method: immunoSEQ multiplex PCR; TCRdb's copy keeps in-frame clones and lacks some. Among 85,000 to 130,000 clones, approximately 73% were seen once, and the ten largest hold approximately 3.6%. CDR1 is MNHEY, CDR2 SVGAGI, per germline. The CDR3 runs to 12 residues. V was pared by 7 bases and J by 1 base, with 5 bases between. The sequenced sample was PBMCs. The chain has TRBV6-5 and TRBJ2-1, with D tentatively TRBD1 (5 bases). This TCR came from a woman aged 45 to 65 in good health and CMV-seropositive. This CDR3 reads CASKGSYNEQFF. The CDR3 DNA follows: TGTGCCAGCAAGGGGTCCTACAATGAGCAGTTCTTC.